The following is a T cell receptor beta chain sequence with its context. Antigen unknown. One junction end does not reproduce the germline sequence, and a read error may be involved. The data were taken from a study of shared clonotypes between healthy human individuals. General study results and limits: Expectations were that clonotype sharing among donors would be affected by sequencing depth. Naive subsets generally had larger estimated richness than memory subsets.

The investigators split CD4+ cells into a CD45RA+ naive subset and a CD45RA-negative memory subset. Germline CDR1 SGHNT, CDR2 YYREEE (reference sequence). The CDR3 contains 15 residues. Deep-level assay runs were performed. Using immunoSEQ multiplex PCR, the repertoire was profiled, and TCRdb retains in-frame clones only, with some absent. The repertoire consists of around 980,000 clones, with around three quarters occurring once and the leading ten covering roughly 0.57%. The rearrangement links TRBV5-4 to TRBJ2-6, with a tentative D call TRBD2 (6 bases). Specimen: memory CD4+ T cells from PBMCs. Specified subset: CD45RA-negative fraction. This receptor was obtained from a man between 18 and 29 years old in good health. Some clones in this sample may be carry-over from other donors' samples. Here the CDR3 DNA reads TGTGCCAGCAGCCCCGGGGGAACTGGGGCCAACGTCCCGACTTTC. Translation: CASSPGGTGANVPTF.